Listed here are 26 T cell receptor beta chains from one sample, sequenced in a study of patients and donors after allogeneic stem cell transplantation. TCRdb passed the RT-PCR reads through MiXCR, listing each CDR3 protein once. Among over 130,000 distinct CDR3 sequences listed, 30% to 45% were seen once. Sequencing used blood, either unsorted or a sorted T cell fraction (not recorded which). Source of these receptors: a human donor who was either an allogeneic HSCT recipient or a stem cell or donor lymphocyte infusion donor (not recorded which). It is not recorded whose cells these are; they may come from a transplant donor.

The table lists this clonotype with a few counts. This chain uses TRBV10-3 with TRBJ1-2, with 9 nucleotides matching TRBD1. CDR1 is ENHRY, CDR2 SYGVKD, per germline. The CDR3 is 12 amino acids. After removal of 7 bases from V and 8 bases from J, the junction contained 5 bases not matched to a gene. This CDR3 reads CAITGTGRGYTF. Written as DNA, the CDR3 is TGTGCCATCACCGGGACAGGGAGAGGCTACACCTTC.

The V gene is TRBV5-6, the J gene TRBJ1-5; D gene uncertain. The ends were cut back, 0 bases at V and 7 bases at J, with 14 bases in the middle. Germline V gene sequence: CDR1 SGHDT, CDR2 YYEEEE. The length of the CDR3 is 15 residues. The chain's CDR3 is CASSLALEGRQPQHF. For the CDR3, the DNA is TGTGCCAGCAGCTTGGCCCTAGAGGGCAGGCAGCCCCAGCATTTT.

This clonotype was detected a few times. CDR3 sequence (DNA): TGTGCCAGCAGTGAGACAGAGGGTGGCAATCAGCCCCAGCATTTT. This gives the protein CASSETEGGNQPQHF. V and J are TRBV28 and TRBJ1-5; maybe TRBD1 (5 bases). V dropped 5 bases and J dropped 2 bases, with 13 bases sitting between them. Germline V lookup: CDR1 MDHEN, CDR2 SYDVKM. The CDR3 spans 15 residues.

The chain uses TRBV5-6 and TRBJ2-1; D remains unclear. V was trimmed by 5 bases and J by 8 bases, leaving 17 bases between them. In germline, CDR1 is SGHDT, CDR2 YYEEEE. There are 14 residues in the CDR3. This chain's CDR3 is CASRSASGSYEQFF. As DNA, the CDR3 is TGTGCCAGCAGGTCCGCCTCGGGTTCCTATGAGCAGTTCTTC.

V is TRBV12-3 or TRBV12-4 and J is TRBJ2-3; the D gene is possibly TRBD2 (6 bases). The V end was cut by 7 bases, the J end by 6 bases, with 23 bases between. CDR3 length: 16 amino acids. The CDR3 nucleotides read TGTGCCAGCACCCTCCTTAGCGGCTCCCCGGTGGATACGCAGTATTTT. This sequence encodes CASTLLSGSPVDTQYF.

This sequence joins TRBV6-2 or TRBV6-3 and TRBJ1-2, with TRBD1 matching 11 bases. Germline-derived CDR1 and CDR2 are MNHEY and SVGEGT. This CDR3 spans 18 amino acids. J gave up 2 bases and V 6 bases, and 14 bases lay outside the gene matches. The CDR3 reads CASSGLWTGTGGNYGYTF. DNA of the CDR3: TGTGCCAGCAGCGGGCTTTGGACCGGGACAGGGGGAAACTATGGCTACACCTTC.

CDR3 amino acids: CASSQDRFGNQPQHF. The CDR3, as DNA: TGTGCCAGCAGCCAAGATCGATTTGGCAATCAGCCCCAGCATTTT. The J gene is TRBJ1-5, the V gene TRBV4-2; no clear D. Deletions cut 0 bases from V and 2 bases from J, with 8 bases between. The CDR3 spans 15 residues. Germline CDR1 is LGHNA and CDR2 is YNFKEQ.

V gene TRBV5-1 combines with J gene TRBJ1-4; D uncertain. Per the germline V gene, CDR1 is SGHRS and CDR2 is YFSETQ. This CDR3 contains 17 residues. The V end was cut by 5 bases, the J end by 2 bases, with 19 bases between. DNA for the CDR3: TGCGCCAGCAGTCGTTCAGTTTCGGACCTGACTAATGAAAAACTGTTTTTT. It specifies CASSRSVSDLTNEKLFF.

The V and J genes are TRBV20-1 and TRBJ1-5; no reliable D call. Germline values: CDR1 DFQATT, CDR2 SNEGSKA (reference sequence). This CDR3 contains 15 residues. V gave up 3 bases and J gave up 0 bases, with 12 bases separating them. DNA of the CDR3: TGCAGTGCTAGCTGGGGTGGCCATAGCAATCAGCCCCAGCATTTT. Its translation is CSASWGGHSNQPQHF.

In its sample, this clonotype was seen a few times. The rearrangement joins TRBV11-3 to TRBJ1-4; D is unresolved. CDR1 and CDR2 (germline): SGHNT, YENEEA. V was trimmed by 7 bases and J by 1 base, leaving 16 bases between them. The CDR3 extends over 16 amino acids. In DNA form, the CDR3 reads TGTGCCAGCAACCCACGGGATGAGGGAACTAATGAAAAACTGTTTTTT. This sequence encodes CASNPRDEGTNEKLFF. The full variable domain, its missing parts supplied by reference TRBV11-3 and TRBJ1-4, is EAGVVQSPRYKIIEKKQPVAFWCNPISGHNTLYWYLQNLGQGPELLIRYENEEAVDDSQLPKDRFSAERLKGVDSTLKIQPAELGDSAVYLCASNPRDEGTNEKLFFGSGTQLSVL.

The chain uses TRBV24-1 and TRBJ1-2; D remains unclear. The germline V and J ends were trimmed by 4 bases and 0 bases, with 5 bases remaining between them. The CDR3 covers 13 residues. CDR1 KGHDR and CDR2 SFDVKD come from the germline V gene. The CDR3 sequence: CATSEGSNYGYTF. CDR3 sequence (DNA): TGTGCCACCAGTGAGGGTTCTAACTATGGCTACACCTTC.

This clonotype showed up many times. This chain connects TRBV9 to TRBJ1-4, with 7 bases aligning to TRBD1. The J segment lost 5 bases and the V segment lost 4 bases, leaving 8 bases of the junction unmatched. The CDR3 is 15 amino acids. The V gene's germline CDR1 is SGDLS and CDR2 YYNGEE. CDR3 DNA sequence: TGTGCCAGCAGCCCCGAGGCAGGGGGAAATGAAAAACTGTTTTTT. It encodes CASSPEAGGNEKLFF.

The chain uses TRBV27 and TRBJ1-1; the D gene is possibly TRBD1 (5 bases). Germline V gives CDR1 MNHEY, CDR2 SMNVEV (reference sequence). The CDR3 has 15 residues. V was cut by 5 bases and J by 7 bases, with 20 bases left in between. CDR3: CASSAPGLFRGEAFF. DNA of the CDR3: TGTGCCAGCAGTGCCCCGGGACTTTTCCGGGGTGAAGCTTTCTTT.

In this sample, this clonotype turned up a few times. The rearrangement links TRBV12-3 or TRBV12-4 to TRBJ2-5; D is possibly TRBD2 (6 bases). V was shortened by 5 bases and J by 4 bases, with 8 bases between the two germline ends. The CDR3 sequence is 12 residues long. The CDR3 spells CASSMGGETQYF. CDR3 sequence (DNA): TGTGCCAGCAGTATGGGAGGAGAGACCCAGTACTTC.

V is TRBV20-1 and J is TRBJ1-5, with D hard to call. The germline V gene encodes CDR1 DFQATT and CDR2 SNEGSKA (reference sequence). V lost 4 bases, J lost 2 bases, and 9 bases lay in between. The CDR3 is 13 amino acids. The CDR3 DNA reads TGCAGTGCTACCTTCCGGGGCAATCAGCCCCAGCATTTT. This translates into CSATFRGNQPQHF.

The CDR3 sequence: CASESLTRQYV. The CDR3 nucleotides are TGTGCCAGCGAGAGCCTAACGAGGCAGTACGTC. The chain recombines TRBV6-1 with TRBJ2-7; D gene unclear. In germline, CDR1 is MNHNS, CDR2 SASEGT. V lost 8 bases and J lost 9, with 14 bases in between. The CDR3 runs 11 residues.

This chain links TRBV6-2 or TRBV6-3 with TRBJ2-1; 8 bases map to TRBD2. Trimming took 6 bases from V and 3 from J; bases not matched to a gene: 7. Germline V CDR1 and CDR2: MNHEY, SVGEGT. This CDR3 has 15 amino acids. The CDR3 DNA sequence: TGTGCCAGCAGCAGGACTAGCCAGGGCTACAATGAGCAGTTCTTC. Translated: CASSRTSQGYNEQFF.

A few counts support this clonotype. In nucleotides, the CDR3 is TGTGCCAGCACTCACGGGGGGGCCGATGAGCAGTTCTTC. It is translated as CASTHGGADEQFF. The chain uses TRBV7-9 and TRBJ2-1, with 8 bases matching TRBD2. The V segment lost 7 bases and the J segment 8 bases; nucleotides outside the gene matches: 7. Per the germline V gene, CDR1 is SEHNR and CDR2 is FQNEAQ (reference sequence). The CDR3 runs 13 residues.

This chain links TRBV4-3 with TRBJ1-2, with unresolved D. The length of the CDR3 is 16 residues. The V and J ends lost 1 base and 4 bases respectively, with 16 bases between them. The germline gives CDR1 LGHNA, CDR2 YSLEER. CDR3 sequence reads: CASSQVPSGATYGYTF. The CDR3 DNA reads as TGCGCCAGCAGCCAAGTCCCCTCGGGAGCCACCTATGGCTACACCTTC.

This rearrangement joins TRBV5-5 to TRBJ1-1; TRBD1 might be the D (6 bases). Germline V CDR1 and CDR2: SGHKS, YYEKEE (reference sequence). With 6 bases removed from V and 2 bases from J, the gap between germline ends came to 17 bases. The CDR3 has 15 amino acids. The CDR3 DNA reads TGTGCCAGCACTCGCCCAGGACAGTACAACACTGAAGCTTTCTTT. It specifies CASTRPGQYNTEAFF.

This clonotype showed up just a few times. The J gene is TRBJ2-2, the V gene TRBV4-3, with 10 nucleotides matching TRBD2. Per the germline V gene, CDR1 is LGHNA and CDR2 is YSLEER. This CDR3 has 15 residues. The ends lost 4 bases at V and 11 bases at J; junction bases unmatched: 10. CDR3: CASSPQRLAGLELFF. DNA for the CDR3: TGCGCCAGCAGCCCCCAGCGACTAGCGGGCCTCGAGCTGTTTTTT.

The chain recombines TRBV5-1 with TRBJ2-3; 10 nucleotides align to TRBD2. Trimming removed 3 bases from V and 9 bases from J; junction bases left unmatched: 4. The germline V gene has CDR1 SGHRS and CDR2 YFSETQ. CDR3 length equals 13 residues. CDR3 loop: CASSSGTSETQYF. The CDR3 nucleotides are TGCGCCAGCAGCTCCGGGACTAGCGAGACGCAGTATTTT.

The chain joins TRBV2 to TRBJ1-6; tentative D call: TRBD1 (5 bases). The CDR3 totals 15 residues. The V end lost 6 bases, the J end lost 9 bases, and 18 bases lay between the germline ends. Looked up from germline, CDR1 is SNHLY and CDR2 is FYNNEI. This CDR3 reads CASSPERGAISPLHF. In DNA form, the CDR3 reads TGTGCCAGCAGCCCCGAGAGGGGCGCGATTTCACCCCTCCACTTT.

V is TRBV12-3 or TRBV12-4 and J is TRBJ1-2; D is unclear. Between the trimmed V and J ends, which lost 5 bases and 0 bases, there was a span of 10 bases. The CDR3 extends over 14 amino acids. The CDR3 nucleotides read TGTGCCAGCAGTCAGCGGGCAGCTAACTATGGCTACACCTTC. Amino acid sequence: CASSQRAANYGYTF.

The chain combines TRBV20-1 with TRBJ2-1; D is possibly TRBD1 (7 bases). Germline CDR1 DFQATT, CDR2 SNEGSKA (reference sequence). The CDR3 is made up of 15 amino acids. Trimming took 0 bases from V and 4 from J, leaving 13 bases between them. The CDR3 reads CSARDGGGGYNEQFF. DNA of the CDR3: TGCAGTGCTAGAGATGGAGGGGGCGGTTACAATGAGCAGTTCTTC.

The CDR3 DNA sequence: TGTGCCAGCAGCTTAACGGGCACTCCCGGGTACTACAATGAGCAGTTCTTC. Translated, it gives CASSLTGTPGYYNEQFF. The V call is TRBV7-3, the J call TRBJ2-1; D is unclear. The ends were cut back, 0 bases at V and 3 bases at J, with 15 bases in the middle. This CDR3 has 17 amino acids. Germline CDR1 SGHTA, CDR2 FQGTGA.